The T cell receptor (beta chain) under discussion was sequenced for a study of blood T cell repertoires in COVID-19. Study-wide background: Whether acute or convalescent, the COVID-19 samples came from the United States, Italy and Spain. PBMCs, B-cell-depleted T cells, or T cells were the source of the cDNA or gDNA that made up the material.

As handled by the study authors: Reference gene primer amplification yielded estimated nucleated cell counts. Sequencing was performed with immunoSEQ multiplex PCR; in TCRdb, only in-frame clones are kept and a portion is missing. Clonal size and the V and J genes are those of that table, whereas D and trimming came from the DNA. The table lists around 150,000 clones, almost 90% of them singletons. CDR1 and CDR2 (germline): SEHNR, FQNEAQ (reference sequence). The CDR3 is 15 residues long. Trimming cost V 1 base and J 6 bases, with 16 bases left between them. This chain joins TRBV7-9 and TRBJ2-7, with a tentative D call TRBD1 (5 bases). The sequenced sample consisted of peripheral blood. The TCR sequence derives from a man between 50 and 59 years old with active or convalescent COVID-19. CDR3 residues: CASSLGYSGSIEQYF. The CDR3 region has the DNA TGTGCCAGCAGCTTAGGGTATTCAGGGTCGATCGAGCAGTACTTC.